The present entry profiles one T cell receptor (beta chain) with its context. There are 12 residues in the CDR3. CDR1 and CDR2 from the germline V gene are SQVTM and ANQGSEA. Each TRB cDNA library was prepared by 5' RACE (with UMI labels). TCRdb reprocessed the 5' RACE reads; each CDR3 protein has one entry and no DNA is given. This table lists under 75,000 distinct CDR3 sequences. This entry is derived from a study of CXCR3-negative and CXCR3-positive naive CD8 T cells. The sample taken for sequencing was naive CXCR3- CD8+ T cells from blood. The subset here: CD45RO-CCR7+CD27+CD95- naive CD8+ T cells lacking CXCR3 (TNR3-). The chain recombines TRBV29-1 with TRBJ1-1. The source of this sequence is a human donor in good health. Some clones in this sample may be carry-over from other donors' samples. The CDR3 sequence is CSVVYSNTEAFF. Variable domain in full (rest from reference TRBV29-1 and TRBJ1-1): SAVISQKPSRDICQRGTSLTIQCQVDSQVTMMFWYRQQPGQSLTLIATANQGSEATYESGFVIDKFPISRPNLTFSTLTVSNMSPEDSSIYLCSVVYSNTEAFFGQGTRLTVV.